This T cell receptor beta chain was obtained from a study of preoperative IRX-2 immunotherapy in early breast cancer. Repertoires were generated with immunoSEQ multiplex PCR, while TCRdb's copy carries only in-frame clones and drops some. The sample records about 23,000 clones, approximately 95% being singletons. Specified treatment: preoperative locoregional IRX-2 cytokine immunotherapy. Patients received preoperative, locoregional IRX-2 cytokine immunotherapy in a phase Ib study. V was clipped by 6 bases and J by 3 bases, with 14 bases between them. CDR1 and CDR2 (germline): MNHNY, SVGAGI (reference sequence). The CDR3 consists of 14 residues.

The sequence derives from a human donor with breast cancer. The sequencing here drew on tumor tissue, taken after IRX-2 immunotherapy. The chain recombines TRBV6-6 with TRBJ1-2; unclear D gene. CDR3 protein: CASSNGQGYYGYTF. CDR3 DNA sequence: TGTGCCAGCAGCAACGGGCAAGGCTACTATGGCTACACCTTC.